This TCR beta chain derives from a study of siplizumab effects on memory and regulatory T cells (dated by TCRdb to about 2019). Looking at the study overall: The effect of the anti-CD2 antibody siplizumab on alloreactive T-cell subsets was examined in allogeneic mixed lymphocyte reactions constructed from human PBMCs.

Unstimulated CD4+ memory cells were also sequenced in three donor pairs, together with CD4+ naive, CD8+ TEMRA, CD8+ naive and CD8+ effector memory subsets. TCRbeta CDR3 sequencing was performed on sorted unstimulated T cells and on proliferating T cells recovered from mixed lymphocyte reactions. Fresh whole blood from fewer than 11 HLA-typed healthy donors was used as the source from which PBMCs were isolated. Libraries were prepared through the immunoSEQ multiplex PCR assay. Some 100,000 TCR templates per sample were assayed by the deep sequencing platform. Genomic DNA extracted from sorted T cells was the material used for TCRbeta CDR3 sequencing. On the study's bioinformatics: The R programming language was used for the clonal analysis of the TCRbeta CDR3 data. Alloreactive CD4+ and CD8+ clones were defined by comparing unstimulated samples with post-reaction CFSE-low samples. Regulatory or non-regulatory origin was assigned to alloreactive CD4+ clones by matching of sequences to sorted unstimulated Treg and non-Treg repertoires. The clones in this table, taken by TCRdb from immuneACCESS, are in-frame only. Not every clone is retained; where verified, under half of the shortfall comes from an unresolved V gene, and the cause of the rest is unknown. The V and J calls and clone size are taken from that table; D and trimming were inferred from the DNA. For this sample there are about 52,000 clones; roughly 97% appear just once. The top ten constitute approximately 0.6% of the sample.

What the research found in general, with its limitations: Whether proliferating Tregs from siplizumab cultures were suppressive was not functionally confirmed. A naive or memory phenotype could not be assigned to roughly 80-95% of proliferating CD4+ or CD8+ clones. Because sequences at frequencies below about 10^-5 were poorly captured, only a minor fraction of alloreactive clones could be mapped back to unstimulated subsets. The cumulative frequency of alloreactive sequences that could be traced back to unstimulated CD4+ memory T cells was significantly reduced by siplizumab. Among mappable alloreactive CD4+ clones, an average Treg-derived fraction of roughly 71% was observed with siplizumab, compared with around 28% in control reactions. Compared with memory T cells, unstimulated naive T cells appeared more diverse, and naive cells seemed to make a substantial contribution to the alloresponse.

Germline trimming amounts to 1 base on V and 6 bases on J, with 8 as the count of junction bases outside the gene matches. The germline V gene encodes CDR1 SGHVS and CDR2 FNYEAQ. The CDR3, cysteine through phenylalanine, is 16 amino acids long. Solely the CDR3 DNA is kept, with 48 bases framed from the first base. On this clone: What this receptor recognizes is not known. No much larger clone exists at a distance of one base, and base qualities are not known.

This TCR derives from a human donor in good health. The sequence joins TRBV7-6 to TRBJ2-1, with 8 bases matching TRBD2. The sequenced material came from naive CD4+ T cells sorted from blood. The sample's cell subset or site, from its label and the paper: unstimulated naive T cells. The DNA sequence is as follows: TGTGCCAGCAGCTTAGGTTCGGGACTAGTGCTCAATGAGCAGTTCTTC. Its product reads: CASSLGSGLVLNEQFF.